The source of this TCR beta chain is a study of cytomegalovirus exposure and HLA in healthy donors. Study-wide context: According to later analysis, the same platform produced the roughly 120 validation and approximately 700 first-cohort repertoires.

Concerning this clone: Its antigen is still unknown.

A roughly 120-subject validation cohort, separate from the 666-subject first cohort, supplied the donors. CDR3 size: 13 residues. The germline gives CDR1 SGHRS, CDR2 YFSETQ. Trimming at V came to 2 bases and at J to 1 base, leaving 0 bases not matched to a gene. Whole-study results and caveats: In vitro testing confirmed a few CMV-associated chains as specific for CMV antigens. Reported performance of the classifier showed diagnosis of cytomegalovirus status with high specificity and sensitivity.

Sequenced by immunoSEQ multiplex PCR; TCRdb stores in-frame clones only, minus some. The sample shows some 190,000 clones, around nine tenths of them seen only once. The V and J genes are TRBV5-1 and TRBJ2-7, with 7 bases that match TRBD2. Sequenced sample: PBMCs. The sequence was obtained from a man aged 30 to 45 in good health and CMV-seropositive. In nucleotides, the CDR3 is TGCGCCAGCAGCTTAGCGGGGTCCTACGAGCAGTACTTC. It specifies CASSLAGSYEQYF.